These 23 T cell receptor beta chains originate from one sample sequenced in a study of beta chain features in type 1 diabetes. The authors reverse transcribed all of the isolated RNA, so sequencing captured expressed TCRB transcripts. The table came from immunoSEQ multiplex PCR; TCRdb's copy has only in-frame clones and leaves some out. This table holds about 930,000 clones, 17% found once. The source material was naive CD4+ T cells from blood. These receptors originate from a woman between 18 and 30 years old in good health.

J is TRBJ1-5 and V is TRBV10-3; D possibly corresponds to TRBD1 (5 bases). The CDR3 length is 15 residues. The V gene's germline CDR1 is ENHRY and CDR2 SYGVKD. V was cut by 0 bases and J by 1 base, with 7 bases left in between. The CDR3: CAISESKGSNQPQHF. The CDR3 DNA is TGTGCCATCAGTGAGTCGAAGGGGAGCAATCAGCCCCAGCATTTT.

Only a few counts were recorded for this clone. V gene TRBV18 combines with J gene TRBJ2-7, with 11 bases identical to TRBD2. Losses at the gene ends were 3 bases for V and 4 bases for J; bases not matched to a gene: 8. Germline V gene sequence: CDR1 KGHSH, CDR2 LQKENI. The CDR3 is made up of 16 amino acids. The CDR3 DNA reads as TGTGCCAGCTCACCCTATAGCGGGAGGGGAACTTACGAGCAGTACTTC. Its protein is CASSPYSGRGTYEQYF.

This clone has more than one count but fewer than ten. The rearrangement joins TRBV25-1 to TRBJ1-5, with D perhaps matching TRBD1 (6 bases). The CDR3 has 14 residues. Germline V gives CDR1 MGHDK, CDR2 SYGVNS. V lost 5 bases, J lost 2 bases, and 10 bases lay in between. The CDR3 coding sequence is TGTGCCAGCAGTCTCGCAGGGGGCAATCAGCCCCAGCATTTT. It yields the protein CASSLAGGNQPQHF.

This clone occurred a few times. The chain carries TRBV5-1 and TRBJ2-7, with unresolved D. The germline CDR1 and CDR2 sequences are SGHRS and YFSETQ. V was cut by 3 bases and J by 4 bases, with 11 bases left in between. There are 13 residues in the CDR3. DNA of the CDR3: TGCGCCAGCAGCTCAACCGACGGATACGAGCAGTACTTC. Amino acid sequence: CASSSTDGYEQYF.

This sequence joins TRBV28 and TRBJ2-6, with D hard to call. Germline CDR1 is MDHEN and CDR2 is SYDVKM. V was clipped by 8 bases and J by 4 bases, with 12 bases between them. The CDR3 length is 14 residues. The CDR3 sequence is CASAAPQGANVLTF. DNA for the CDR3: TGTGCCAGCGCCGCCCCACAGGGGGCCAACGTCCTGACTTTC.

This chain's CDR3 is CASSPTRMRGSIYEQYF. CDR3 nucleotides: TGTGCCAGCAGTCCTACTCGTATGCGCGGGAGTATCTACGAGCAGTACTTC. This chain connects TRBV27 to TRBJ2-7; 7 nucleotides agree with TRBD2. Germline V gives CDR1 MNHEY, CDR2 SMNVEV (reference sequence). This CDR3 contains 17 residues. V shed 5 bases and J 3 bases; nucleotides not matched to a gene: 16.

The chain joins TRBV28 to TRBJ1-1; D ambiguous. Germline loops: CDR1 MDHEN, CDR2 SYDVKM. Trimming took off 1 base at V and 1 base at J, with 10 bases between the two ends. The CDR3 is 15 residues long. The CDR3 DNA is TGTGCCAGCAGTTTATTGGGGAGAAAGAACACTGAAGCTTTCTTT. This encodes CASSLLGRKNTEAFF.

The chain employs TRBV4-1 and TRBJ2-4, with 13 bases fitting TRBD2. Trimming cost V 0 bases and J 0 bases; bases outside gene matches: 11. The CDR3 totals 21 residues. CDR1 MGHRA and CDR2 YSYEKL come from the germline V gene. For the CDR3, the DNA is TGCGCCAGCAGCCAAGATAAGCTCGGGACTAGCGGGGATCTAGCCAAAAACATTCAGTACTTC. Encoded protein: CASSQDKLGTSGDLAKNIQYF.

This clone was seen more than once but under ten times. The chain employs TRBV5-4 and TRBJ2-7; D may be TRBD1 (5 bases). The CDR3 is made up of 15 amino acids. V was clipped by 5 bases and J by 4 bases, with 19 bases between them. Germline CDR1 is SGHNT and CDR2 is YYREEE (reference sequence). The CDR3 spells CASSPSYDRVYEQYF. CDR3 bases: TGTGCCAGCAGTCCCTCTTACGACAGAGTTTACGAGCAGTACTTC.

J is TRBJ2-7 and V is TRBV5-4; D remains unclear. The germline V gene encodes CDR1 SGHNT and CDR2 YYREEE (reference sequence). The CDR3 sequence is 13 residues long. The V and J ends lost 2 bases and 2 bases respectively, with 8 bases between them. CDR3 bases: TGTGCCAGCAGCTTCCAATCCACCTACGAGCAGTACTTC. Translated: CASSFQSTYEQYF.

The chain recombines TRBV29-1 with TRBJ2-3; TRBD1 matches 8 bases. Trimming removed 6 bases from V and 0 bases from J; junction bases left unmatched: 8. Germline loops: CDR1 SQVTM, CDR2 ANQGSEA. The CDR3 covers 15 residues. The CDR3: CSVGTTGASTDTQYF. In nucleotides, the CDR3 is TGCAGCGTCGGCACGACAGGGGCTAGCACAGATACGCAGTATTTT.

The CDR3 nucleotides are TGTGCCAGCAGTTCTAGCGGGACAGTAGCGGAGACCCAGTACTTC. Encoded protein: CASSSSGTVAETQYF. The rearrangement links TRBV2 to TRBJ2-5; 9 positions agree with TRBD2. The CDR3 is 15 residues long. The ends lost 5 bases at V and 5 bases at J; junction bases unmatched: 9. Germline-derived CDR1 and CDR2 are SNHLY and FYNNEI. The full variable domain, rest sourced from reference TRBV2 and TRBJ2-5, is EPEVTQTPSHQVTQMGQEVILRCVPISNHLYFYWYRQILGQKVEFLVSFYNNEISEKSEIFDDQFSVERPDGSNFTLKIRSTKLEDSAMYFCASSSSGTVAETQYFGPGTRLLVL.

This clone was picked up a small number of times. CDR3 loop: CASKMTDGYTF. The CDR3 DNA is TGTGCCAGCAAGATGACAGATGGCTACACCTTC. The gene calls are TRBV2 and TRBJ1-2; perhaps TRBD1 as D (5 bases). Trimming shortened V by 7 bases and J by 6 bases, and 9 bases separated the two germline ends. CDR1 SNHLY and CDR2 FYNNEI come from the germline V gene. The length of the CDR3 is 11 residues.

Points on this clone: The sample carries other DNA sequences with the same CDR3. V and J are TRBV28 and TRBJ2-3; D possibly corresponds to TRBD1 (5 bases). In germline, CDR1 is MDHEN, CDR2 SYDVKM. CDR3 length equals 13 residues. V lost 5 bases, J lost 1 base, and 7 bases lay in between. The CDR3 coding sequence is TGTGCCAGCAGTGAAGGGGGCACAGATACGCAGTATTTT. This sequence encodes CASSEGGTDTQYF.

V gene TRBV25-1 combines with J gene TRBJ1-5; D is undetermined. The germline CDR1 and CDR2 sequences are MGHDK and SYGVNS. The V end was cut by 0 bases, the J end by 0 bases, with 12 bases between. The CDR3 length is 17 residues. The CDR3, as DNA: TGTGCCAGCAGTGAATATATTCGAAGGGCTAGCAATCAGCCCCAGCATTTT. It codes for CASSEYIRRASNQPQHF.

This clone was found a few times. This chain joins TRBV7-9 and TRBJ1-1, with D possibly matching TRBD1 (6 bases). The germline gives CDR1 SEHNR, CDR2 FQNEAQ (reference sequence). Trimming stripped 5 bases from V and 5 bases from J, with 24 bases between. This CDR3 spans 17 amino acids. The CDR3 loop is CASSPPRGGARYTEAFF. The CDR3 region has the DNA TGTGCCAGCAGCCCCCCTCGCGGGGGGGCGAGGTATACTGAAGCTTTCTTT.

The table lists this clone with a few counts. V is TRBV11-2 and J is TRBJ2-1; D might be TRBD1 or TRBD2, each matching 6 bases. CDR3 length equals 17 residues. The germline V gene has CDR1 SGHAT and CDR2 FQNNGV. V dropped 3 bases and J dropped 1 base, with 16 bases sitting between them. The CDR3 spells CASSFTGGQLSYNEQFF. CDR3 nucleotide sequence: TGTGCCAGCAGCTTTACTGGGGGGCAATTGTCCTACAATGAGCAGTTCTTC.

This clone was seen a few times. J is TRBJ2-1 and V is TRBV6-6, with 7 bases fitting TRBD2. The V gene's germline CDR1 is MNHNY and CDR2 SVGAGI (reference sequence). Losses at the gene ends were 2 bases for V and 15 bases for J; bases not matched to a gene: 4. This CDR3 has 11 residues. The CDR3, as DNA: TGTGCCAGCAGTTACGATCTAGCGGTGTTCTTC. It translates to CASSYDLAVFF.

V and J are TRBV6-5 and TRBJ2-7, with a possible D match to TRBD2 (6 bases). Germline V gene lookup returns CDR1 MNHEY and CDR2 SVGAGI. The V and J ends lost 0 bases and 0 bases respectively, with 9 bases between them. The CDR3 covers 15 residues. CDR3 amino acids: CASSYSLGSSYEQYF. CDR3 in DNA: TGTGCCAGCAGTTACTCCCTCGGGAGCTCCTACGAGCAGTACTTC.

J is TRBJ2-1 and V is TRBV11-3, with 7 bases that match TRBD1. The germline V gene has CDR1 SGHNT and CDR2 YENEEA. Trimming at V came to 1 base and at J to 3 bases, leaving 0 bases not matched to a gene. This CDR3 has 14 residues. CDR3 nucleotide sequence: TGTGCCAGCAGCTTAGGACAGGGCTACAATGAGCAGTTCTTC. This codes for CASSLGQGYNEQFF.

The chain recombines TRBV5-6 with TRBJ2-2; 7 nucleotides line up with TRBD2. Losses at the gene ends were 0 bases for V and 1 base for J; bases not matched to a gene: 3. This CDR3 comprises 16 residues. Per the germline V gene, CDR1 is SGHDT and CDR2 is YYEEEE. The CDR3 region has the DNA TGTGCCAGCAGCTTGGGGCTAGCGGTGAACACCGGGGAGCTGTTTTTT. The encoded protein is CASSLGLAVNTGELFF.

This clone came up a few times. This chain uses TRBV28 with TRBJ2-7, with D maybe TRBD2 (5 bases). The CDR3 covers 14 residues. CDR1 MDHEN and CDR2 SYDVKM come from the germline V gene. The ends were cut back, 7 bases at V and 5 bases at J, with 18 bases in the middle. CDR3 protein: CASTPGWTSHEQYF. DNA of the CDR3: TGTGCCAGCACTCCCGGCTGGACTTCCCACGAGCAGTACTTC.

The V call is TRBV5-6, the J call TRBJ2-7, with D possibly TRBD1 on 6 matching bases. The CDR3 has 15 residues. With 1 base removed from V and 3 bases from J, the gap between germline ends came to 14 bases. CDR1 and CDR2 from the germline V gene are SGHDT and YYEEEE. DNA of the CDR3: TGTGCCAGCAGCTTGTGGGGGCTAACCCACTACGAGCAGTACTTC. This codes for CASSLWGLTHYEQYF.